The rows below give T cell receptor beta chains drawn from one sample of a study of blood T cell repertoires in COVID-19. The data were produced by immunoSEQ multiplex PCR, yet TCRdb's version contains in-frame clones alone and is incomplete. The table lists 15,000 to 20,000 clones, about nine tenths of them singletons. Sequencing used peripheral blood. Source of these receptors: a man aged 50 to 59 with active COVID-19. Each CDR3 is given with its conserved first and last residue. The D gene is left open where the match is weak. Clone sizes are given selectively: once, few, many, or a class where the clone is expanded.

clone_size: NA; d_call: TRBD1; v_call: TRBV6-5; j_call: TRBJ2-3; cdr3_nt: TGTGCCAGCAGTTACCGACAGGGGGGCACAGATACGCAGTATTTT; cdr3_aa: CASSYRQGGTDTQYF
clone_size: NA; d_call: NA; v_call: TRBV18; j_call: TRBJ2-7; cdr3_nt: TGTGCCAGCTCACGGCTACAGGGTTACGAGCAGTACTTC; cdr3_aa: CASSRLQGYEQYF
clone_size: medium-sized; d_call: NA; v_call: TRBV7-8; j_call: TRBJ1-1; cdr3_nt: TGTGCCATCCTCAGGGCCGGGAGAAACACTGAAGCTTTCTTT; cdr3_aa: CAILRAGRNTEAFF
clone_size: NA; d_call: NA; v_call: TRBV5-4; j_call: TRBJ1-2; cdr3_nt: TGTGCCAGCAGCCTCTTCGACAGAAACTATGGCTACACCTTC; cdr3_aa: CASSLFDRNYGYTF
clone_size: NA; d_call: NA; v_call: TRBV13; j_call: TRBJ1-1; cdr3_nt: TGTGCCAGCAGCATACTCGACGGAGGAGCTTTCTTT; cdr3_aa: CASSILDGGAFF
clone_size: NA; d_call: NA; v_call: TRBV24-1; j_call: TRBJ1-5; cdr3_nt: TGTGCCACCAGTGAATCCCAGGGGCATCAGCCCCAGCATTTT; cdr3_aa: CATSESQGHQPQHF
clone_size: once; d_call: NA; v_call: TRBV24-1; j_call: TRBJ2-1; cdr3_nt: TGTGCCACCAGTGATTTGCGGACCCGGGGCAATGAGCAGTTCTTC; cdr3_aa: CATSDLRTRGNEQFF
clone_size: NA; d_call: NA; v_call: TRBV18; j_call: TRBJ2-1; cdr3_nt: TGTGCCAGCTCCCCTGGGGCCACTAACAATGAGCAGTTCTTC; cdr3_aa: CASSPGATNNEQFF
clone_size: NA; d_call: TRBD1; v_call: TRBV28; j_call: TRBJ1-6; cdr3_nt: TGTGCCAGCAGTTCCGGGACAGTTAATTCACCCCTCCACTTT; cdr3_aa: CASSSGTVNSPLHF
clone_size: few; d_call: NA; v_call: TRBV15; j_call: TRBJ1-2; cdr3_nt: TGTGCCACCAGCAGACCCGACAGAAATAACTATGGCTACACCTTC; cdr3_aa: CATSRPDRNNYGYTF
clone_size: NA; d_call: NA; v_call: TRBV5-1; j_call: TRBJ1-6; cdr3_nt: TGCGCCAGCAGGGGGACTACTAATTCACCCCTCCACTTT; cdr3_aa: CASRGTTNSPLHF
clone_size: NA; d_call: TRBD1; v_call: TRBV3-1/TRBV3-2; j_call: TRBJ1-2; cdr3_nt: TGTGCCAGCAGCTTCAATTCGGGACAGCTAAACTATGGCTACACCTTC; cdr3_aa: CASSFNSGQLNYGYTF
clone_size: NA; d_call: TRBD1; v_call: TRBV28; j_call: TRBJ1-1; cdr3_nt: TGTGCCAGCAGTTCCCCCGGACAGGGGGCCGGCACTGAAGCTTTCTTT; cdr3_aa: CASSSPGQGAGTEAFF
clone_size: once; d_call: NA; v_call: TRBV10-3; j_call: TRBJ2-7; cdr3_nt: TGTGCCATCAGTGTACAGGGAGCGGCCTACGAGCAGTACTTC; cdr3_aa: CAISVQGAAYEQYF
clone_size: few; d_call: NA; v_call: TRBV3-1/TRBV3-2; j_call: TRBJ1-1; cdr3_nt: TGTGCCAGCAGCAACCAGGGGCTCGCTGAAGCTTTCTTT; cdr3_aa: CASSNQGLAEAFF
clone_size: NA; d_call: NA; v_call: TRBV29-1; j_call: TRBJ2-7; cdr3_nt: TGCAGCGTTGCCCAGTCCTACGAGCAGTACTTC; cdr3_aa: CSVAQSYEQYF
clone_size: NA; d_call: NA; v_call: TRBV7-3; j_call: TRBJ2-3; cdr3_nt: TGTGCCAGCAGCCCCATGTCGGCAGGGGCCACCACAGATACGCAGTATTTT; cdr3_aa: CASSPMSAGATTDTQYF
clone_size: NA; d_call: TRBD2; v_call: TRBV28; j_call: TRBJ2-2; cdr3_nt: TGTGCCAGCACGCCCCCCCTAGCGGGAATCGGGGAGCTGTTTTTT; cdr3_aa: CASTPPLAGIGELFF